This is a list of T cell receptor beta chains from one sample in a study of CD8+ T cells in alopecia areata. Assay used: immunoSEQ multiplex PCR; TCRdb lists only in-frame clones, some missing. The sample has about 190,000 clones, approximately 57% seen once. Sample: CD4+ T cells sorted from blood, taken at week 24, from a patient treated with tofacitinib. All receptors derive from a human donor with alopecia areata. Both conserved end residues are part of each CDR3. A D gene is named only where the DNA matches it firmly. Not every row has a clone size; where given, it reads once, few, many or a size class.

v_call	d_call	j_call	clone_size	cdr3_aa	cdr3_nt
TRBV29-1	NA	TRBJ2-3	few	CSVAAQIRFPDTQYF	TGCAGCGTTGCTGCCCAAATTCGGTTTCCAGATACGCAGTATTTT
TRBV5-1	NA	TRBJ2-3	NA	CASSMRGLGDTQYF	TGCGCCAGCAGCATGAGGGGTTTAGGAGATACGCAGTATTTT
TRBV5-1	NA	TRBJ1-2	NA	CASSLGFEGHTF	TGCGCCAGCAGCTTGGGTTTTGAAGGACATACCTTC
TRBV4-3	TRBD2	TRBJ2-1	NA	CASSQVSGGVYNEQFF	TGCGCCAGCAGCCAAGTTAGCGGGGGGGTCTACAATGAGCAGTTCTTC
TRBV2	NA	TRBJ2-7	NA	CASKEGSYEQYF	TGTGCCAGCAAGGAGGGCTCCTACGAGCAGTACTTC
TRBV11-2	NA	TRBJ2-7	few	CASSPQEGWVREQYF	TGTGCCAGCAGCCCCCAGGAGGGGTGGGTAAGGGAGCAGTACTTC
TRBV30	NA	TRBJ2-7	few	CAWSVDTLSYEQYF	TGTGCCTGGAGTGTAGATACTTTAAGCTACGAGCAGTACTTC
TRBV4-3	NA	TRBJ2-6	once	CASSQDRNGANVLTF	TGCGCCAGCAGCCAAGATAGGAATGGGGCCAACGTCCTGACTTTC
TRBV5-1	NA	TRBJ2-6	NA	CASSAQSSGANVLTF	TGCGCCAGCAGCGCACAGAGCTCTGGGGCCAACGTCCTGACTTTC
TRBV1	NA	TRBJ1-5	NA	CTSSQAELDRDSNQPQHF	TGCACCAGCAGCCAAGCGGAACTCGACCGGGATAGCAATCAGCCCCAGCATTTT
TRBV9	NA	TRBJ1-2	NA	CASSFGANGYTF	TGTGCCAGCAGTTTTGGGGCGAATGGCTACACCTTC
TRBV27	NA	TRBJ1-5	NA	CASRGSHGQSYSNQPQHF	TGTGCCAGCAGGGGGTCCCACGGACAGTCTTATAGCAATCAGCCCCAGCATTTT
TRBV27	NA	TRBJ1-1	NA	CASSARPGFTEAFF	TGTGCCAGCAGTGCCCGACCCGGATTCACTGAAGCTTTCTTT
TRBV5-1	NA	TRBJ2-7	NA	CASSLNRRDEQYF	TGCGCCAGCAGCTTGAACAGGCGTGACGAGCAGTACTTC
TRBV12-5	NA	TRBJ2-3	few	CASGLSRLADTQYF	TGTGCTAGTGGTTTATCTAGGTTGGCAGATACGCAGTATTTT
TRBV30	TRBD1	TRBJ1-2	NA	CAWSVTTGPSYGYTF	TGTGCCTGGAGTGTAACGACAGGGCCAAGCTATGGCTACACCTTC
TRBV5-1	TRBD2	TRBJ2-5	NA	CASSLGGLAETQYF	TGCGCCAGCAGCTTGGGGGGACTAGCCGAGACCCAGTACTTC
TRBV18	TRBD1	TRBJ2-1	few	CASSPGTGAVEQFF	TGTGCCAGCTCACCAGGGACAGGGGCGGTTGAGCAGTTCTTC
TRBV10-1	NA	TRBJ2-1	NA	CASSEVVGLSYNEQFF	TGCGCCAGCAGTGAGGTTGTGGGGCTCTCCTACAATGAGCAGTTCTTC
TRBV2	NA	TRBJ1-6	NA	CATEKGRGDSPLHF	TGTGCCACCGAGAAGGGACGGGGAGATTCACCCCTCCACTTT
TRBV29-1	NA	TRBJ2-5	few	CSVERIQETQYF	TGCAGCGTTGAACGGATCCAAGAGACCCAGTACTTC
TRBV2	NA	TRBJ2-7	NA	CASSVLAVEQYF	TGTGCCAGCAGTGTGTTGGCGGTAGAGCAGTACTTC
TRBV5-6	NA	TRBJ1-1	few	CASSFGRATEAFF	TGTGCCAGCAGCTTTGGGAGGGCGACTGAAGCTTTCTTT
TRBV7-2	NA	TRBJ2-7	NA	CASSFGGTSYEQYF	TGTGCCAGCAGCTTCGGGGGAACCTCCTACGAGCAGTACTTC
TRBV6-5	NA	TRBJ1-5	NA	CATRGLSNQPQHF	TGTGCCACCCGAGGGCTTAGCAATCAGCCCCAGCATTTT
TRBV5-1	TRBD1	TRBJ2-1	NA	CASSLEAGGKYEQFF	TGCGCCAGCAGCTTGGAGGCAGGGGGCAAGTATGAGCAGTTCTTC
TRBV30	NA	TRBJ2-7	NA	CAWKPTRQASYEQYF	TGTGCCTGGAAACCGACTAGACAGGCATCCTACGAGCAGTACTTC
TRBV29-1	NA	TRBJ1-1	few	CSVVSPSTEAFF	TGCAGCGTTGTGTCCCCATCGACTGAAGCTTTCTTT
TRBV5-1	NA	TRBJ1-2	NA	CASSYEANYGYTF	TGCGCCAGCAGCTATGAGGCCAACTATGGCTACACCTTC